A single sample is the source of the 24 T cell receptor beta chains below, sequenced in a study of blood T cell repertoires in COVID-19. Produced via immunoSEQ multiplex PCR; TCRdb's table is partial and in-frame only. The repertoire includes roughly 45,000 clones, about four fifths of them detected once, and around a quarter sits in the top ten. The specimen sequenced was peripheral blood. Every receptor here comes from a woman in her sixties with acute or convalescent COVID-19.

The chain uses TRBV19 and TRBJ1-2; tentative D call: TRBD1 (5 bases). The germline gives CDR1 LNHDA, CDR2 SQIVND (reference sequence). CDR3 length: 12 amino acids. Trimming left V 8 bases short and J 2 bases short, with 9 bases between. The DNA of the CDR3 is TGTGCCAGTGGAGACAGCAACTATGGCTACACCTTC. Encoded protein: CASGDSNYGYTF.

This chain connects TRBV6-4 to TRBJ2-1; perhaps TRBD2 as D (6 bases). This CDR3 has 14 residues. Germline values: CDR1 MRHNA, CDR2 SNTAGT. V was trimmed by 3 bases and J by 7 bases, leaving 13 bases between them. In DNA form, the CDR3 reads TGTGCCAGCAGTGAAATCGCGGGGTCGAATGAGCAGTTCTTC. Translated, it gives CASSEIAGSNEQFF.

This chain links TRBV11-2 with TRBJ1-3, with D uncertain. Germline CDR1 and CDR2: SGHAT and FQNNGV. The CDR3 is 12 amino acids. Trimming removed 3 bases from V and 4 bases from J, with 4 bases in between. Here the CDR3 reads CASSFGGNTIYF. In DNA, the CDR3 is TGTGCCAGCAGCTTTGGCGGAAACACCATATATTTT.

The chain has TRBV7-2 and TRBJ1-1; 8 bases fit TRBD1. Trimming cost V 4 bases and J 4 bases; bases outside gene matches: 8. This CDR3 comprises 15 residues. Germline CDR1 SGHTA, CDR2 FQGNSA. CDR3 in amino acids: CASSSGQGVGTEAFF. In nucleotides, the CDR3 is TGTGCCAGCAGCTCCGGACAGGGCGTCGGCACTGAAGCTTTCTTT. Together with reference TRBV7-2 and TRBJ1-1, the CDR3 gives the full variable domain: GAGVSQSPSNKVTEKGKDVELRCDPISGHTALYWYRQSLGQGLEFLIYFQGNSAPDKSGLPSDRFSAERTGGSVSTLTIQRTQQEDSAVYLCASSSGQGVGTEAFFGQGTRLTVV.

The J gene is TRBJ2-7, the V gene TRBV27; TRBD1 matches at 7 bases. This CDR3 contains 15 residues. Germline CDR1 MNHEY, CDR2 SMNVEV (reference sequence). Unmatched junction bases numbered 10, after V lost 3 bases and J lost 5 bases. This CDR3 is CASSFQGQLGNEQYF. For the CDR3, the DNA is TGTGCCAGCAGTTTTCAGGGACAGCTTGGCAACGAGCAGTACTTC.

The chain is built from TRBV19 and TRBJ1-2, with 7 positions matching TRBD1. Trimming at V came to 11 bases and at J to 2 bases, leaving 11 bases not matched to a gene. CDR1 LNHDA and CDR2 SQIVND come from the germline V gene (reference sequence). CDR3 size: 14 residues. In DNA, the CDR3 is TGTGCCGTATCTTGGGACAGCTCGAACTATGGCTACACCTTC. This sequence encodes CAVSWDSSNYGYTF.

This clone was seen a few times. The chain employs TRBV7-9 and TRBJ1-1; D is possibly TRBD1 (6 bases). The CDR3 loop spans 12 amino acids. V was trimmed by 2 bases and J by 7 bases, leaving 8 bases between them. Germline assignment: CDR1 SEHNR and CDR2 FQNEAQ (reference sequence). CDR3 coding DNA: TGTGCCAGCAGCTTATGGGGGCGTGAAGCTTTCTTT. Translated, it gives CASSLWGREAFF.

This clone was recorded once. V gene TRBV6-2 or TRBV6-3 combines with J gene TRBJ2-7; 8 bases map to TRBD1. CDR1 is MNHEY and CDR2 is SVGEGT in the germline V gene. The ends lost 2 bases at V and 1 base at J; junction bases unmatched: 10. The CDR3 length is 17 residues. CDR3 region: CASSYGAGGRKSYEQYF. For the CDR3, the DNA is TGTGCCAGCAGTTACGGGGCAGGGGGCAGGAAGTCCTACGAGCAGTACTTC.

The chain is built from TRBV5-1 and TRBJ2-1, with D perhaps TRBD2 (5 bases). The V and J ends lost 2 bases and 7 bases respectively, with 16 bases between them. The CDR3 sequence is 15 residues long. In germline, CDR1 is SGHRS, CDR2 YFSETQ. The CDR3 reads CASSLTGRPPNEQFF. CDR3 bases: TGCGCCAGCAGCTTAACGGGGAGACCTCCAAATGAGCAGTTCTTC.

The V gene is TRBV7-3, the J gene TRBJ2-3, with 7 bases aligning to TRBD1. Germline-derived CDR1 and CDR2 are SGHTA and FQGTGA. The CDR3 length is 15 residues. After removal of 3 bases from V and 4 bases from J, the junction contained 7 bases not matched to a gene. CDR3 sequence reads: CASSFSPGGADTQYF. Written as DNA, the CDR3 is TGTGCCAGCAGCTTTTCCCCAGGGGGTGCAGATACGCAGTATTTT.

This clone was detected only a few times. Other DNA sequences in this sample translate to the same CDR3. The chain carries TRBV5-5 and TRBJ1-2; 7 bases fit TRBD1. The CDR3 totals 12 residues. Germline trimming cut 2 bases from V and 6 bases from J; bases unmatched to any gene: 1. Germline V CDR1 and CDR2: SGHKS, YYEKEE (reference sequence). The CDR3 sequence: CASSLDRDGYTF. The CDR3 bases are TGTGCCAGCAGCTTAGACAGGGATGGCTACACCTTC.

This sequence joins TRBV28 and TRBJ2-2, with no clear D. The CDR3 consists of 13 residues. V lost 3 bases to trimming and J lost 10 bases, with 12 bases between them. Germline V gene data show CDR1 as MDHEN and CDR2 as SYDVKM. CDR3 DNA sequence: TGTGCCAGCAGTTTCAGTCACCTGAAGGAGCTGTTTTTT. This codes for CASSFSHLKELFF.

V and J are TRBV11-1 and TRBJ2-7, with unresolved D. The V gene lost 5 bases and the J gene lost 3 bases, with 8 bases spanning the gap. This CDR3 has 12 residues. The germline gives CDR1 SGHAT, CDR2 FQDESV (reference sequence). The CDR3 loop reads CASSPTNYEQYF. The DNA of the CDR3 is TGTGCCAGCAGCCCTACTAACTACGAGCAGTACTTC.

V usage is TRBV6-1 and J usage is TRBJ1-1; weak D call: TRBD1 (5 bases). Trimming removed 2 bases at V and 5 bases at J, with 12 bases between. The CDR3 is 14 amino acids. Per the germline V gene, CDR1 is MNHNS and CDR2 is SASEGT. The CDR3 is CASSETGEVTEAFF. The CDR3, as DNA: TGTGCCAGCAGTGAAACGGGGGAAGTAACTGAAGCTTTCTTT.

The chain has TRBV9 and TRBJ2-3; D possibly corresponds to TRBD2 (5 bases). Germline CDR1 SGDLS, CDR2 YYNGEE. Between the trimmed V and J ends, which lost 3 bases and 5 bases, there was a span of 7 bases. The CDR3 runs to 12 residues. CDR3 sequence reads: CASSEAGDTQYF. The CDR3 nucleotides read TGTGCCAGCAGCGAGGCGGGAGATACGCAGTATTTT.

V usage is TRBV27 and J usage is TRBJ2-7; maybe TRBD1 (6 bases). Trimming left V 0 bases short and J 4 bases short, with 16 bases between. The CDR3 has 16 amino acids. Germline V gene lookup returns CDR1 MNHEY and CDR2 SMNVEV (reference sequence). In DNA form, the CDR3 reads TGTGCCAGCAGTTTATCGATCGGGACAATGATTTACGAGCAGTACTTC. Translating it yields CASSLSIGTMIYEQYF.

V is TRBV27 and J is TRBJ2-2, with D possibly matching TRBD1 (6 bases). There are 15 residues in the CDR3. Germline assignment: CDR1 MNHEY and CDR2 SMNVEV (reference sequence). V lost 4 bases to trimming and J lost 1 base, with 10 bases between them. CDR3 protein: CASSWGRGNTGELFF. CDR3 nucleotides: TGTGCCAGCAGTTGGGGCAGGGGGAACACCGGGGAGCTGTTTTTT.

This clone appeared a few times. CDR3 protein: CASSLTGLTSYGYTF. The CDR3 nucleotides read TGTGCCAGCAGCTTGACAGGGCTCACTAGCTATGGCTACACCTTC. V gene TRBV14 combines with J gene TRBJ1-2, with TRBD1 matching 7 bases. The trim removed 5 bases at V and 4 bases at J, leaving 10 bases unmatched. Germline values: CDR1 SGHDN, CDR2 FVKESK. The CDR3 loop spans 15 amino acids.

The V gene is TRBV10-3, the J gene TRBJ1-6, with 8 bases lining up with TRBD1. The CDR3 has 17 amino acids. With 0 bases clipped from V and 6 bases from J, the junction kept 7 bases outside the gene matches. The V gene's germline CDR1 is ENHRY and CDR2 SYGVKD. The CDR3 here is CAISESPTGAINSPLHF. CDR3 DNA sequence: TGTGCCATCAGTGAGTCCCCGACAGGGGCGATTAATTCACCCCTCCACTTT.

V usage is TRBV7-8 and J usage is TRBJ2-1, with D perhaps matching TRBD2 (7 bases). Germline V lookup: CDR1 SGHVS, CDR2 FQNEAQ. The ends were cut back, 0 bases at V and 6 bases at J, with 12 bases in the middle. The CDR3 is 15 amino acids. CDR3: CASSLAFGGLNEQFF. Here the CDR3 DNA reads TGTGCCAGCAGCTTAGCTTTCGGGGGGCTCAATGAGCAGTTCTTC.

The genes are TRBV2 and TRBJ2-3, with 13 bases that match TRBD2. V gave up 6 bases and J gave up 0 bases; unmatched junction bases: 3. The CDR3 spans 16 residues. Germline loops: CDR1 SNHLY, CDR2 FYNNEI. CDR3 DNA: TGTGCCAGCAGGAGGACTAGCGGGGGAAGCACAGATACGCAGTATTTT. It yields the protein CASRRTSGGSTDTQYF.

The chain recombines TRBV6-1 with TRBJ2-2; D remains unclear. V was clipped by 3 bases and J by 0 bases, with 11 bases between them. The length of the CDR3 is 16 residues. Looked up from germline, CDR1 is MNHNS and CDR2 is SASEGT. The CDR3 DNA follows: TGTGCCAGCAGTGATATCGGTGGTGCGAACACCGGGGAGCTGTTTTTT. Protein sequence: CASSDIGGANTGELFF.

This clone was counted only a few times. The rearrangement joins TRBV5-1 to TRBJ1-5; D gene uncertain. Germline values: CDR1 SGHRS, CDR2 YFSETQ. Trimming took 0 bases from V and 0 from J, leaving 7 bases between them. The CDR3 is 15 amino acids. The CDR3 nucleotides read TGCGCCAGCAGCTTGGTACCGGTTAGCAATCAGCCCCAGCATTTT. It codes for CASSLVPVSNQPQHF.

This rearrangement joins TRBV18 to TRBJ1-4; TRBD1 might be the D (6 bases). The CDR3 contains 16 residues. Per germline, CDR1 KGHSH and CDR2 LQKENI. The germline V and J ends were trimmed by 3 bases and 4 bases, with 15 bases remaining between them. The CDR3 coding sequence is TGTGCCAGCTCACCCTCCCTAGGACAGAGTAATGAAAAACTGTTTTTT. It is translated as CASSPSLGQSNEKLFF.